This is a list of T cell receptor beta chains from one sample in a study of blood T cell repertoires in COVID-19. Libraries were prepared by immunoSEQ multiplex PCR; TCRdb keeps only in-frame clonotypes and omits some of them. The sample lists under 150,000 clones, roughly 80% occurring once. Sequencing input: peripheral blood. The receptors stem from a man aged 45-65 years with acute or convalescent COVID-19. The CDR3 runs from the conserved cysteine through the conserved F or W. The D gene is left open where the match is weak. Clone size appears in some rows only: once, few, many, or a class for an expanded clone.

j_call v_call d_call clone_size cdr3_nt cdr3_aa
TRBJ2-1 TRBV11-3 TRBD1 . TGTGCCAGCAGCTTAGAGCTAGGGGGCTTGTACAATGAGCAGTTCTTC CASSLELGGLYNEQFF
TRBJ2-1 TRBV2 . . TGTGCCAGCAGTGAAGAGGGACACCTCTACAATGAGCAGTTCTTC CASSEEGHLYNEQFF
TRBJ1-1 TRBV6-5 . . TGTGCCAGCAGTCCAAACTTTAGACAGAGCACTGAAGCTTTCTTT CASSPNFRQSTEAFF
TRBJ1-2 TRBV25-1 . . TGTGCCAGCAGTGATGGGCCGGGATATGGCTACACCTTC CASSDGPGYGYTF
TRBJ2-7 TRBV4-1 TRBD2 . TGCGCCAGCAGCCAGACGGGGGGGCCCTACGAGCAGTACTTC CASSQTGGPYEQYF
TRBJ2-2 TRBV5-1 TRBD1 . TGCGCCAGCGGCCGGGACAGGGTTAACTCCGGGGAGCTGTTTTTT CASGRDRVNSGELFF
TRBJ2-7 TRBV9 . . TGTGCCACCAAGGGGTCCGAGCAGTACTTC CATKGSEQYF
TRBJ1-2 TRBV24-1 . once TGTGCCACCAAAGGGGCTGAAAACTATGGCTACACCTTC CATKGAENYGYTF
TRBJ1-6 TRBV6-6 TRBD1 . TGTGCCAGCAGGGGACAGGGAAACAATTCACCCCTCCACTTT CASRGQGNNSPLHF
TRBJ2-5 TRBV6-4 . . TGTGCCAGCAGTGACGGGACACTCCGGGAGACCCAGTACTTC CASSDGTLRETQYF
TRBJ1-1 TRBV19 . once TGTGCCAGTAGTCTGCAGGGTAACACTGAAGCTTTCTTT CASSLQGNTEAFF
TRBJ1-2 TRBV28 . . TGTGCCAGCCTCCCCGGGGGGGGGTCTTCTGGCTACACCTTC CASLPGGGSSGYTF
TRBJ1-6 TRBV5-5 TRBD1 . TGTGCCAGCAGCCAACAGGGGGGGTACCGGAATTATTCACCCCTCCACTTT CASSQQGGYRNYSPLHF
TRBJ2-2 TRBV6-5 . . TGTGCCAGCGCCGGGAGCTTGAACACCGGGGAGCTGTTTTTT CASAGSLNTGELFF
TRBJ2-7 TRBV4-2 . . TGTGCCAGCAGCCAAGTAGGGGAACCCTACGAGCAGTACTTC CASSQVGEPYEQYF
TRBJ2-4 TRBV24-1 . . TGTGCCACCAGTGATTCAATCAACATTCAGTACTTC CATSDSINIQYF